This entry lists 26 T cell receptor beta chains sequenced from one sample in a study of HIV-infected patients and healthy controls. All unsorted peripheral T cells were captured because whole blood was used without fractionation. Approximately 500 ng RNA was reverse transcribed with alpha and beta constant-region primers. Alpha and beta chain libraries were made separately by chain-specific third strand synthesis with multiplexing indices. TCRdb recomputed calls from the 5' RACE reads with MiXCR, one row per CDR3 protein. The sample lists about 12,000 distinct CDR3 sequences; under 6.5% were seen once. The sequenced sample was blood. The receptors shown here come from an adult in good health.

This clonotype was found many times. The rearrangement uses TRBV3-1 and TRBJ1-5; D gene uncertain. Deletions cut 1 base from V and 6 bases from J, with 7 bases between. Germline V gives CDR1 LGHDT, CDR2 YNNKEL (reference sequence). The CDR3 runs to 13 residues. The CDR3 spells CASSQVGRQPQHF. The CDR3 region has the DNA TGTGCCAGCAGCCAAGTTGGGCGTCAGCCCCAGCATTTT.

There are many counts of this clonotype. J is TRBJ2-1 and V is TRBV5-1; possibly TRBD2 for D (5 bases). This CDR3 is 20 amino acids long. Germline V gene lookup returns CDR1 SGHRS and CDR2 YFSETQ. Trimming shortened V by 0 bases and J by 0 bases, and 22 bases separated the two germline ends. As DNA, the CDR3 is TGCGCCAGCAGCTTGGAACGGGGTTCCCTATTTTCACTCTCCTACAATGAGCAGTTCTTC. This translates into CASSLERGSLFSLSYNEQFF.

This clonotype is labeled as medium-sized (0.01 to 0.1%). The rearrangement links TRBV20-1 to TRBJ2-5; 8 nucleotides align to TRBD2. This CDR3 region has 14 residues. CDR1 is DFQATT, CDR2 SNEGSKA, per germline (reference sequence). Trimming at V came to 3 bases and at J to 1 base, leaving 4 bases not matched to a gene. This CDR3 is CSASGGELQETQYF. CDR3 DNA sequence: TGCAGTGCTAGCGGGGGGGAACTCCAAGAGACCCAGTACTTC.

This clonotype was detected a few times. This chain connects TRBV18 to TRBJ1-3; D not resolved. CDR1 is KGHSH, CDR2 LQKENI, per germline. There are 14 residues in the CDR3. Trimming cost V 4 bases and J 0 bases, with 7 bases left between them. The CDR3 sequence: CASSLASSGNTIYF. The DNA for the CDR3 is TGTGCCAGCTCACTAGCCTCCTCTGGAAACACCATATATTTT. Looking up the rest from reference TRBV18 and TRBJ1-3 gives the full variable domain: NAGVMQNPRHLVRRRGQEARLRCSPMKGHSHVYWYRQLPEEGLKFMVYLQKENIIDESGMPKERFSAEFPKEGPSILRIQQVVRGDSAAYFCASSLASSGNTIYFGEGSWLTVV.

In its sample, this clonotype was seen many times. The chain is built from TRBV19 and TRBJ1-5, with 7 bases aligning to TRBD1. The J segment lost 3 bases and the V segment lost 6 bases, leaving 5 bases of the junction unmatched. The CDR3 runs 14 residues. Germline V gene lookup returns CDR1 LNHDA and CDR2 SQIVND (reference sequence). In nucleotides, the CDR3 is TGTGCCAGTAGGCAGACAGGGCTCAATCAGCCCCAGCATTTT. Translation: CASRQTGLNQPQHF.

By its share, this clonotype is medium-sized (0.01 to 0.1%). This rearrangement joins TRBV6-2 or TRBV6-3 to TRBJ1-1; tentative D call: TRBD1 (5 bases). V was trimmed by 5 bases and J by 2 bases, leaving 12 bases between them. Germline CDR1 and CDR2: MNHEY and SVGEGT. The CDR3 is 14 amino acids. The CDR3 loop is CASSRSGGNTEAFF. The CDR3 region has the DNA TGTGCCAGCAGTCGCTCTGGGGGAAACACTGAAGCTTTCTTT.

This clonotype was seen repeatedly, ten times or more. The genes are TRBV29-1 and TRBJ1-5, with unresolved D. V lost 2 bases and J 4 bases, leaving 9 bases between the germline ends. Germline assignment: CDR1 SQVTM and CDR2 ANQGSEA. The CDR3 is made up of 13 amino acids. CDR3 amino acids: CSVEIGKNQPQHF. The CDR3 region has the DNA TGCAGCGTTGAAATCGGTAAAAATCAGCCCCAGCATTTT.

Sample share makes this clonotype medium-sized. This rearrangement joins TRBV5-4 to TRBJ2-7; 7 bases map to TRBD2. Germline V gene lookup returns CDR1 SGHNT and CDR2 YYREEE (reference sequence). Trimming took 5 bases from V and 3 from J; bases not matched to a gene: 11. The CDR3 is 15 residues long. The CDR3 spells CASRAREERGYEQYF. The CDR3, as DNA: TGTGCCAGCAGGGCCAGGGAGGAGCGGGGCTACGAGCAGTACTTC.

By frequency in the sample, this clonotype is medium-sized. CDR3 sequence reads: CASRKLAGGIDEQFF. The CDR3 DNA reads TGTGCCAGCAGAAAACTAGCGGGGGGAATCGATGAGCAGTTCTTC. The chain links TRBV6-1 to TRBJ2-1; 12 positions agree with TRBD2. Germline-derived CDR1 and CDR2 are MNHNS and SASEGT. The CDR3 totals 15 residues. Trimming cost V 6 bases and J 8 bases; bases outside gene matches: 8.

Sample share makes this clonotype medium-sized. The V gene is TRBV7-2, the J gene TRBJ2-2; D is possibly TRBD1 or TRBD2 (7 bases each). The germline gives CDR1 SGHTA, CDR2 FQGNSA. The CDR3 runs 16 residues. Trimming pared 1 base from V and 6 bases from J, leaving 15 bases between. CDR3 in amino acids: CASSLVETGRAGELFF. CDR3 DNA sequence: TGTGCCAGCAGCTTAGTCGAGACAGGGAGGGCCGGGGAGCTGTTTTTT.

This clonotype was counted many times. The chain recombines TRBV29-1 with TRBJ2-7; possibly TRBD1 or TRBD2 for D (5 bases each). CDR3 size: 14 residues. Trimming took 3 bases from V and 1 from J, leaving 13 bases between them. Germline V CDR1 and CDR2: SQVTM, ANQGSEA. The CDR3 reads CSVEAAGASYEQYF. As DNA, the CDR3 is TGCAGCGTTGAGGCGGCCGGGGCGTCCTACGAGCAGTACTTC.

This clonotype is medium-sized by share. The chain joins TRBV4-2 to TRBJ2-2; D unclear. Germline loops: CDR1 LGHNA, CDR2 YNFKEQ. The CDR3 length is 15 residues. Trimming removed 0 bases at V and 1 base at J, with 6 bases between. In DNA, the CDR3 is TGTGCCAGCAGCCAAGATCCCGGGAACACCGGGGAGCTGTTTTTT. This codes for CASSQDPGNTGELFF.

This clonotype was detected ten times or more. The V and J genes are TRBV19 and TRBJ2-1; D remains unclear. The CDR3 is made up of 13 amino acids. Trimming stripped 7 bases from V and 6 bases from J, with 13 bases between. Germline CDR1 LNHDA, CDR2 SQIVND (reference sequence). In DNA form, the CDR3 reads TGTGCCAGTACCGCCGCAAGAGGCAATGAGCAGTTCTTC. This translates into CASTAARGNEQFF.

The chain uses TRBV3-1 and TRBJ2-1; the D gene could be TRBD1 or TRBD2 (5 bases each). The germline V gene encodes CDR1 LGHDT and CDR2 YNNKEL (reference sequence). The CDR3 consists of 12 residues. Between the trimmed V and J ends, which lost 0 bases and 9 bases, there was a span of 6 bases. The CDR3 nucleotides are TGTGCCAGCAGCCAAGAGAGGGGTGAGCAGTTCTTC. This sequence encodes CASSQERGEQFF.

This clonotype showed up just a few times. V gene TRBV7-2 combines with J gene TRBJ1-1, with D uncertain. The CDR3 runs to 16 residues. CDR1 and CDR2 (germline): SGHTA, FQGNSA. Trimming removed 6 bases from V and 0 bases from J, with 17 bases in between. CDR3 protein: CASRPSAVLMNTEAFF. For the CDR3, the DNA is TGTGCCAGCAGGCCAAGCGCGGTCCTCATGAACACTGAAGCTTTCTTT.

Sample share makes this clonotype medium-sized. The genes are TRBV27 and TRBJ1-5; D is possibly TRBD1 (5 bases). Deletions cut 7 bases from V and 1 base from J, with 14 bases between. The CDR3 is made up of 15 amino acids. Germline lookup yields CDR1 MNHEY and CDR2 SMNVEV (reference sequence). The CDR3 DNA reads as TGTGCCAGCAAAAAAGACAGTGAAAGCAATCAGCCCCAGCATTTT. Translated: CASKKDSESNQPQHF.

This clonotype was seen a few times. The J gene is TRBJ1-1, the V gene TRBV5-1; 9 bases map to TRBD1. V shed 7 bases, J shed 0 bases, and the junction held 10 bases outside the gene matches. Germline values: CDR1 SGHRS, CDR2 YFSETQ. This CDR3 spans 16 amino acids. In nucleotides, the CDR3 is TGCGCCAGCGCCCAAGGGACAGGGTTAATGAACACTGAAGCTTTCTTT. Encoded protein: CASAQGTGLMNTEAFF.

This clonotype was seen ten or more times. The J gene is TRBJ1-1, the V gene TRBV5-4, with 7 bases aligning to TRBD1. The V gene end was trimmed by 3 bases and the J gene end by 4 bases; junction bases not matched to a gene: 9. This CDR3 contains 15 residues. In germline, CDR1 is SGHNT, CDR2 YYREEE (reference sequence). CDR3 DNA: TGTGCCAGCAGCTCCTCCAGGGGGGAGGGCACTGAAGCTTTCTTT. It encodes CASSSSRGEGTEAFF. Drawing the rest from reference TRBV5-4 and TRBJ1-1, the complete variable domain is ETGVTQSPTHLIKTRGQQVTLRCSSQSGHNTVSWYQQALGQGPQFIFQYYREEENGRGNFPPRFSGLQFPNYSSELNVNALELDDSALYLCASSSSRGEGTEAFFGQGTRLTVV.

This chain joins TRBV18 and TRBJ2-7, with unresolved D. CDR1 KGHSH and CDR2 LQKENI come from the germline V gene. Trimming took off 4 bases at V and 3 bases at J, with 7 bases between the two ends. This CDR3 has 12 amino acids. This chain's CDR3 is CASSRLFYEQYF. The CDR3 bases are TGTGCCAGCTCACGGCTCTTCTACGAGCAGTACTTC.

By its share, this clonotype is medium-sized. The gene calls are TRBV7-2 and TRBJ1-6; no clear D gene. V dropped 2 bases and J dropped 4 bases, with 12 bases sitting between them. The germline CDR1 and CDR2 sequences are SGHTA and FQGNSA. CDR3 length: 16 residues. The CDR3 region is CASSLNPDGYNSPLHF. The DNA of the CDR3 is TGTGCCAGCAGCTTAAACCCGGACGGTTATAATTCACCCCTCCACTTT.

This clonotype was seen many times. The chain recombines TRBV3-1 with TRBJ2-5, with D maybe TRBD2 (5 bases). Germline V gene lookup returns CDR1 LGHDT and CDR2 YNNKEL (reference sequence). CDR3 length equals 14 residues. Deletions cut 2 bases from V and 5 bases from J, with 12 bases between. CDR3 region: CASSQSSGGETQYF. The CDR3 DNA sequence: TGTGCCAGCAGCCAATCGTCGGGCGGGGAGACCCAGTACTTC.

Sample share makes this clonotype medium-sized. This rearrangement joins TRBV7-9 to TRBJ1-4; the match to TRBD1 covers 8 bases. Germline lookup yields CDR1 SEHNR and CDR2 FQNEAQ (reference sequence). J was trimmed by 8 bases and V by 5 bases; bases with no gene match: 7. The CDR3 runs 14 residues. DNA for the CDR3: TGTGCCAGCAGCCAAGGGGGGACAGGCGAAAAACTGTTTTTT. Protein sequence: CASSQGGTGEKLFF.

This clonotype was found many times. The V call is TRBV30, the J call TRBJ2-7, with D unresolved. The V end was cut by 0 bases, the J end by 7 bases, with 13 bases between. This CDR3 region has 13 residues. In germline, CDR1 is GTSNPN, CDR2 SVGIG (reference sequence). CDR3 in amino acids: CAWSVLGMGEQYF. The CDR3 DNA sequence: TGTGCCTGGAGTGTACTGGGCATGGGGGAGCAGTACTTC.

There are many counts of this clonotype. The rearrangement uses TRBV5-1 and TRBJ2-7, with 7 bases identical to TRBD1. The V gene's germline CDR1 is SGHRS and CDR2 YFSETQ. V lost 4 bases, J lost 3 bases, and 1 base stayed unmatched. This CDR3 comprises 12 residues. The DNA for the CDR3 is TGCGCCAGCAGCCGACAGGGCTACGAGCAGTACTTC. Amino acids: CASSRQGYEQYF.

The V and J genes are TRBV2 and TRBJ2-4; D could derive from TRBD1 or TRBD2 (5 bases each). The V end was cut by 6 bases, the J end by 6 bases, with 15 bases between. There are 14 residues in the CDR3. The germline gives CDR1 SNHLY, CDR2 FYNNEI. The CDR3 DNA reads as TGTGCCAGCAGACCCTTTGGGGGTACAAACATTCAGTACTTC. Translation: CASRPFGGTNIQYF.

The table lists this clonotype with many counts. This chain joins TRBV5-1 and TRBJ1-1; the D is unclear. The V gene lost 0 bases and the J gene lost 5 bases, with 8 bases spanning the gap. The CDR3 covers 13 residues. CDR1 and CDR2 (germline): SGHRS, YFSETQ. CDR3 sequence: CASSLVSGTEAFF. CDR3 sequence (DNA): TGCGCCAGCAGCTTGGTAAGCGGTACTGAAGCTTTCTTT.